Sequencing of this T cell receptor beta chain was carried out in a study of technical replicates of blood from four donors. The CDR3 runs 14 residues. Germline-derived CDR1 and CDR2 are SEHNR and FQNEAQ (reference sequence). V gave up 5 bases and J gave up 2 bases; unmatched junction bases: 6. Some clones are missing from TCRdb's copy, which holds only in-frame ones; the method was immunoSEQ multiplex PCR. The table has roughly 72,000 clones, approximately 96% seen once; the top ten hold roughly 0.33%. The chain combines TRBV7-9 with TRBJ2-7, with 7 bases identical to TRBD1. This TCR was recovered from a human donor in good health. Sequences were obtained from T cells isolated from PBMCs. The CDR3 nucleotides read TGTGCCAGCAGCCCGACAGGGTCCCCCTACGAGCAGTACTTC. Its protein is CASSPTGSPYEQYF.